The source of this T cell receptor (beta chain) is a study of cytomegalovirus exposure and HLA in healthy donors. Generated by immunoSEQ multiplex PCR, the TCRdb table keeps only in-frame clones and is missing some. The sample gives roughly 60,000 clones, roughly 94% of which show up once; roughly 1.3% is in the top ten. Germline CDR1 is SGHNT and CDR2 is YENEEA. With 3 bases removed from V and 6 bases from J, the gap between germline ends came to 24 bases. The CDR3 has 18 amino acids. This clonotype originated in a woman under 30 in good health and CMV-seronegative. Sequencing was done on a sample of PBMCs. The rearrangement uses TRBV11-3 and TRBJ2-1; possible D gene TRBD2, 5 bases. DNA of the CDR3: TGTGCCAGCAGCTTGTCAAGCTTGAGTTTAAGGAGGCCCAATGAGCAGTTCTTC. This encodes CASSLSSLSLRRPNEQFF.